Following are 17 T cell receptor beta chains from one sample sequenced in a study of T cells in Graves' hyperthyroidism and ophthalmopathy. Authors of the study amplified TCR beta CDR3 regions from RNA transcripts. HTBI primers were the set used in a first-round RT-PCR of the TCR CDR3. TCRdb reprocessed the multiplex PCR reads with MiXCR, giving one entry per CDR3 protein. The table shows over 120,000 distinct CDR3 sequences, with around 20% occurring only once. The sample comprised blood. The receptor set was obtained from a woman in her forties or fifties with Graves' hyperthyroidism that later progressed to Graves' ophthalmopathy.

This clonotype turned up a few times. The J gene is TRBJ1-3, the V gene TRBV7-8; D not resolved. The V end lost 5 bases, the J end lost 0 bases, and 14 bases lay between the germline ends. The CDR3 runs to 16 residues. Germline V gene sequence: CDR1 SGHVS, CDR2 FQNEAQ. CDR3 sequence (DNA): TGTGCCAGCAGCCCGTCCGGTACGAGCTCTGGAAACACCATATATTTT. Translating gives CASSPSGTSSGNTIYF. The full variable domain, with the rest looked up from reference TRBV7-8 and TRBJ1-3, is GAGVSQSPRYKVAKRGQDVALRCDPISGHVSLFWYQQALGQGPEFLTYFQNEAQLDKSGLPSDRFFAERPEGSVSTLKIQRTQQEDSAVYLCASSPSGTSSGNTIYFGEGSWLTVV.

This clonotype was counted at least ten times. The chain has TRBV11-2 and TRBJ2-1; TRBD2 agrees at 8 bases. Looked up from germline, CDR1 is SGHAT and CDR2 is FQNNGV. With V trimmed by 0 bases and J by 9 bases, 4 bases remained unmatched. CDR3 size: 14 residues. The CDR3 coding sequence is TGTGCCAGCAGCTTAGACGGGAGGGGACGTGAGCAGTTCTTC. Amino acid sequence: CASSLDGRGREQFF.

This clonotype was counted only a few times. The gene calls are TRBV15 and TRBJ2-2, with D perhaps TRBD1 or TRBD2 (6 bases each). Trimming took off 3 bases at V and 4 bases at J, with 12 bases between the two ends. This CDR3 is built from 15 residues. Germline CDR1 and CDR2: LNHNV and YYDKDF (reference sequence). The CDR3 coding sequence is TGTGCCACCAGCAGCAGGGGAGGAAGCACCGGGGAGCTGTTTTTT. This encodes CATSSRGGSTGELFF. Full variable domain (remainder filled in from reference TRBV15 and TRBJ2-2): DAMVIQNPRYQVTQFGKPVTLSCSQTLNHNVMYWYQQKSSQAPKLLFHYYDKDFNNEADTPDNFQSRRPNTSFCFLDIRSPGLGDTAMYLCATSSRGGSTGELFFGEGSRLTVL.

This clonotype was recorded at least ten times. The chain couples TRBV7-2 to TRBJ2-1; D possibly matches TRBD1 or TRBD2 (5 bases each). The V and J ends lost 5 bases and 0 bases respectively, with 14 bases between them. Germline-derived CDR1 and CDR2 are SGHTA and FQGNSA. CDR3 length: 16 residues. The CDR3 is CASSQTWGNSYNEQFF. CDR3 DNA sequence: TGTGCCAGCAGCCAGACGTGGGGGAACTCCTACAATGAGCAGTTCTTC.

This clonotype was recorded at least ten times. CDR3 bases: TGTGCCTGGAGTGTAGGATCGGGGTCCTACAATGAGCAGTTCTTC. As protein: CAWSVGSGSYNEQFF. V gene TRBV30 combines with J gene TRBJ2-1; TRBD2 is a possible D gene (5 bases). V was trimmed by 0 bases and J by 1 base, leaving 10 bases between them. The CDR3 runs 15 residues. CDR1 and CDR2 (germline): GTSNPN, SVGIG (reference sequence). The whole variable domain, remainder taken from reference TRBV30 and TRBJ2-1, is SQTIHQWPATLVQPVGSPLSLECTVEGTSNPNLYWYRQAAGRGLQLLFYSVGIGQISSEVPQNLSASRPQDRQFILSSKKLLLSDSGFYLCAWSVGSGSYNEQFFGPGTRLTVL.

V is TRBV20-1 and J is TRBJ2-1, with D tentatively TRBD2 (7 bases). CDR1 is DFQATT and CDR2 is SNEGSKA in the germline V gene (reference sequence). The CDR3 spans 15 residues. V was trimmed by 0 bases and J by 4 bases, leaving 13 bases between them. CDR3 in amino acids: CSARDRSGTYNEQFF. The CDR3 coding sequence is TGCAGTGCTAGAGATAGGAGCGGGACATACAATGAGCAGTTCTTC.

The chain carries TRBV15 and TRBJ1-1; a possible D gene is TRBD1 (5 bases). The CDR3 is 14 amino acids. Germline V gene sequence: CDR1 LNHNV, CDR2 YYDKDF (reference sequence). Trimming shortened V by 3 bases and J by 0 bases, and 8 bases separated the two germline ends. CDR3 in DNA: TGTGCCACCAGCAGGGACACAATGAACACTGAAGCTTTCTTT. This sequence encodes CATSRDTMNTEAFF.

This clonotype was seen at least ten times. The J gene is TRBJ2-1, the V gene TRBV11-2, with D uncertain. This CDR3 region has 14 residues. Germline V lookup: CDR1 SGHAT, CDR2 FQNNGV. Trimming shortened V by 0 bases and J by 10 bases, and 13 bases separated the two germline ends. The CDR3, as DNA: TGTGCCAGCAGCTTAGATCTCGGCGCACGGGAGCAGTTCTTC. This sequence encodes CASSLDLGAREQFF. The entire variable domain, with the rest obtained from reference TRBV11-2 and TRBJ2-1, is as follows: EAGVAQSPRYKIIEKRQSVAFWCNPISGHATLYWYQQILGQGPKLLIQFQNNGVVDDSQLPKDRFSAERLKGVDSTLKIQPAKLEDSAVYLCASSLDLGAREQFFGPGTRLTVL.

This clonotype occurred many times. The rearrangement links TRBV5-1 to TRBJ2-1; a possible D gene is TRBD2 (6 bases). Between the trimmed V and J ends, which lost 4 bases and 4 bases, there was a span of 15 bases. The V gene's germline CDR1 is SGHRS and CDR2 YFSETQ. The CDR3 totals 15 residues. CDR3 coding DNA: TGCGCCAGCAGCCCAGCCGGGACTCCTTACAATGAGCAGTTCTTC. Its protein product is CASSPAGTPYNEQFF.

This clonotype was counted only a few times. The V and J genes are TRBV19 and TRBJ1-1; the D is unclear. The CDR3 covers 13 residues. V lost 4 bases to trimming and J lost 0 bases, with 6 bases between them. Germline loops: CDR1 LNHDA, CDR2 SQIVND (reference sequence). In nucleotides, the CDR3 is TGTGCCAGTAGTAAGGATCTGAACACTGAAGCTTTCTTT. As protein: CASSKDLNTEAFF.

Notes on this clonotype: Here the CDR3 omits its conserved ending phenylalanine or tryptophan, so a read error is the likely source. The chain recombines TRBV11-2 with TRBJ2-1, with TRBD2 identical over 7 bases. The germline V gene has CDR1 SGHAT and CDR2 FQNNGV. V was pared by 0 bases and J by 2 bases, with 1 base of the junction left unmatched. The CDR3 loop spans 15 amino acids. DNA of the CDR3: TGTGCCAGCAGCTTAGAGGGGACTACCTACAATGAGCAGTTCCTC. It yields the protein CASSLEGTTYNEQFL.

For this clonotype: Given a much more abundant clone one base away, this may be a read error. The chain is built from TRBV7-9 and TRBJ1-6; TRBD1 matches at 9 bases. Germline CDR1 is SEHNR and CDR2 is FQNEAQ (reference sequence). The CDR3 loop spans 14 amino acids. The V segment lost 2 bases and the J segment 11 bases; nucleotides outside the gene matches: 4. The CDR3 DNA reads as TGTGCCAGCAGCTTACTGGGACAGGGTCCACCCCTCCACTTT. This translates into CASSLLGQGPPLHF.

This clonotype came up once. A junction end diverges from the germline sequence, so it may reflect a read error. This chain connects TRBV7-9 to TRBJ1-1; unclear D gene. The CDR3 covers 14 residues. Germline-derived CDR1 and CDR2 are SEHNR and FQNEAQ (reference sequence). Written as DNA, the CDR3 is TGCGCCAGCAGCTTGGACGGACCCCACACTGAAGCTTTCTTT. Its translation is CASSLDGPHTEAFF.

At least ten counts were recorded for this clonotype. The DNA of the CDR3 is TGCAGCGTGAGAGACAGGGCCATGAACACTGAAGCTTTCTTT. Protein: CSVRDRAMNTEAFF. This rearrangement joins TRBV29-1 to TRBJ1-1; 7 bases align to TRBD1. Germline V gene data show CDR1 as SQVTM and CDR2 as ANQGSEA. There are 14 residues in the CDR3. With V trimmed by 6 bases and J by 0 bases, 7 bases remained unmatched.

This clonotype was found many times. V is TRBV6-1 and J is TRBJ2-7; D is possibly TRBD2 (6 bases). In germline, CDR1 is MNHNS, CDR2 SASEGT. V lost 6 bases to trimming and J lost 0 bases, with 15 bases between them. This CDR3 is 15 amino acids long. The CDR3 DNA reads TGTGCCAGCAGCTCCCCGTCCGGGGGCTCCTACGAGCAGTACTTC. It codes for CASSSPSGGSYEQYF.

The chain recombines TRBV20-1 with TRBJ2-5; 7 bases are shared with TRBD2. There are 14 residues in the CDR3. J gave up 4 bases and V 4 bases, and 9 bases lay outside the gene matches. Looked up from germline, CDR1 is DFQATT and CDR2 is SNEGSKA (reference sequence). The CDR3 sequence: CSATNLAGRETQYF. CDR3 sequence (DNA): TGCAGTGCTACTAACTTAGCGGGTCGAGAGACCCAGTACTTC.

This clonotype was seen repeatedly, ten times or more. The chain employs TRBV3-1 and TRBJ1-2; 7 bases fit TRBD1. From germline, CDR1 is LGHDT and CDR2 YNNKEL (reference sequence). The V and J ends lost 0 bases and 2 bases, in that order; junction bases with no gene match: 0. The CDR3 is 14 amino acids. This CDR3 reads CASSQDRGNYGYTF. CDR3 sequence (DNA): TGTGCCAGCAGCCAAGACAGGGGGAACTATGGCTACACCTTC. The entire variable domain, with the rest obtained from reference TRBV3-1 and TRBJ1-2, is as follows: DTAVSQTPKYLVTQMGNDKSIKCEQNLGHDTMYWYKQDSKKFLKIMFSYNNKELIINETVPNRFSPKSPDKAHLNLHINSLELGDSAVYFCASSQDRGNYGYTFGSGTRLTVV.